This T cell receptor beta chain was identified in a study of CD8 T cells in Susac syndrome. Study observations and caveats: Clonal expansion was not observed in the Susac syndrome CD4+ T cell repertoires.

About this clonotype: Antigen unknown.

CD8+ and CD4+ T cells taken from blood had their TCR beta sequenced. Negative isolation was applied to CD8+ and CD4+ T cells, and FACS enrichment was applied to TEMRA cells. An amount of RNA that ranged from roughly 0.5 to 1 ug was reverse transcribed with random hexamers. Multiplex PCR with immunoSEQ amplified the TCR beta CDR3 across 54 Vbeta and 13 Jbeta. TCRdb fed the immunoSEQ multiplex PCR reads into MiXCR, producing one record per CDR3 protein. Counted here are about 120,000 distinct CDR3 sequences, just over 95% occurring once; the ten biggest clones make up less than 0.15%. The TCR originated in a human donor with Susac syndrome. Sequenced material: CD4+ T cells from PBMCs.

CDR3 region: CASSGGQFTEAFF. CDR3 bases: TGTGCCAGCAGCGGAGGACAGTTCACTGAAGCTTTCTTT. V usage is TRBV9 and J usage is TRBJ1-1, with a tentative D call TRBD1 (6 bases). Per the germline V gene, CDR1 is SGDLS and CDR2 is YYNGEE. Deletions cut 3 bases from V and 4 bases from J, with 10 bases between. This CDR3 region has 13 residues.